These 17 T cell receptor beta chains came from one sample sequenced in a study of T-cell reconstitution after alpha-beta-depleted transplantation in children. The TCRbeta library was prepared with unique molecular identifiers. TCRdb re-called the PCR reads through MiXCR, storing one row per CDR3 protein. The sample holds about 370,000 distinct CDR3 sequences; 20% are singletons and the top ten take 3.5% to 4%. The source was PBMCs from the stem cell graft donor, collected from the stem cell graft. The receptors come from a human donor who donated a stem cell graft to a child with acute myeloid leukemia.

The J gene is TRBJ1-5, the V gene TRBV12-3 or TRBV12-4, with TRBD1 as a possible D gene (6 bases). V was shortened by 3 bases and J by 5 bases, with 8 bases between the two germline ends. The CDR3 runs to 13 residues. As DNA, the CDR3 is TGTGCCAGCAGTTTTGCAGGGGATCAGCCCCAGCATTTT. Protein: CASSFAGDQPQHF.

V gene TRBV4-1 combines with J gene TRBJ2-5; 10 bases map to TRBD2. The germline V gene encodes CDR1 MGHRA and CDR2 YSYEKL. V shed 4 bases, J shed 4 bases, and the junction held 15 bases outside the gene matches. The CDR3 runs to 18 residues. The chain's CDR3 is CASSLLPEAGGRSETQYF. CDR3 bases: TGCGCCAGCAGCCTTCTTCCTGAAGCGGGAGGGAGGTCAGAGACCCAGTACTTC.

The chain couples TRBV7-2 to TRBJ2-2, with D possibly matching TRBD2 (6 bases). V dropped 8 bases and J dropped 0 bases, with 10 bases sitting between them. The CDR3 loop spans 14 amino acids. Germline lookup yields CDR1 SGHTA and CDR2 FQGNSA. The CDR3 sequence is CASRAGPNTGELFF. DNA for the CDR3: TGTGCCAGCCGGGCGGGGCCGAACACCGGGGAGCTGTTTTTT.

This chain links TRBV6-1 with TRBJ2-1; D may be TRBD2 (6 bases). Trimming took off 6 bases at V and 5 bases at J, with 11 bases between the two ends. This CDR3 has 13 amino acids. The V gene's germline CDR1 is MNHNS and CDR2 SASEGT. The CDR3 reads CASSGEAHNEQFF. The CDR3 DNA reads as TGTGCCAGCAGCGGGGAGGCCCACAATGAGCAGTTCTTC.

This chain uses TRBV20-1 with TRBJ2-7; D possibly uses TRBD1 or TRBD2 (6 bases each). V shed 6 bases and J shed 1 base, with 19 bases lying between them. Looked up from germline, CDR1 is DFQATT and CDR2 is SNEGSKA (reference sequence). This CDR3 comprises 15 residues. The CDR3 spells CSAEGGSQTSYEQYF. CDR3 coding DNA: TGCAGTGCCGAAGGGGGGTCGCAAACTTCCTACGAGCAGTACTTC.

This clonotype was observed a handful of times. The V call is TRBV5-1, the J call TRBJ2-1, with 8 bases identical to TRBD2. CDR1 SGHRS and CDR2 YFSETQ come from the germline V gene. With 0 bases clipped from V and 8 bases from J, the junction kept 7 bases outside the gene matches. The CDR3 is made up of 15 amino acids. This CDR3 reads CASSLEGTSPDEQFF. CDR3 DNA: TGCGCCAGCAGCTTGGAGGGGACTAGTCCGGATGAGCAGTTCTTC. Combining the CDR3 with reference TRBV5-1 and TRBJ2-1 gives the whole variable domain KAGVTQTPRYLIKTRGQQVTLSCSPISGHRSVSWYQQTPGQGLQFLFEYFSETQRNKGNFPGRFSGRQFSNSRSEMNVSTLELGDSALYLCASSLEGTSPDEQFFGPGTRLTVL.

This clonotype appeared many times. The rearrangement joins TRBV24-1 to TRBJ2-1, with 10 bases lining up with TRBD2. The germline gives CDR1 KGHDR, CDR2 SFDVKD. V gave up 6 bases and J gave up 7 bases; unmatched junction bases: 8. The CDR3 runs to 15 residues. The CDR3 sequence: CATSKEREGTNEQFF. The DNA of the CDR3 is TGTGCCACCAGTAAGGAGCGGGAGGGGACAAATGAGCAGTTCTTC.

Only a few counts were recorded for this clonotype. V usage is TRBV7-9 and J usage is TRBJ2-1; 9 bases match TRBD2. The ends lost 2 bases at V and 5 bases at J; junction bases unmatched: 4. The CDR3 is made up of 15 amino acids. Germline assignment: CDR1 SEHNR and CDR2 FQNEAQ (reference sequence). In DNA, the CDR3 is TGTGCCAGCAGCTTACCTGCTAGCGGGAACAATGAGCAGTTCTTC. This gives the protein CASSLPASGNNEQFF.

The V call is TRBV28, the J call TRBJ2-7; 12 nucleotides agree with TRBD2. The CDR3 length is 15 residues. Germline CDR1 and CDR2: MDHEN and SYDVKM. V dropped 5 bases and J dropped 7; count of bases not matched to a gene: 9. The CDR3 sequence: CASSTLAGGPREQYF. In nucleotides, the CDR3 is TGTGCCAGCAGTACCCTAGCGGGAGGGCCTCGAGAGCAGTACTTC.

This clonotype was seen ten or more times. CDR3 sequence: CSVAGWNTEAFF. The CDR3 nucleotides read TGCAGCGTTGCCGGGTGGAACACTGAAGCTTTCTTT. The chain is built from TRBV29-1 and TRBJ1-1; D gene unclear. Germline assignment: CDR1 SQVTM and CDR2 ANQGSEA. Trimming left V 4 bases short and J 1 base short, with 7 bases between. CDR3 length equals 12 residues.

The rearrangement joins TRBV6-1 to TRBJ1-2; tentative D call: TRBD1 (5 bases). The V gene's germline CDR1 is MNHNS and CDR2 SASEGT. Trimming pared 1 base from V and 2 bases from J, leaving 11 bases between. This CDR3 region has 15 residues. The CDR3 DNA is TGTGCCAGCAGTGAAGGGGCAGGGAGGAACTATGGCTACACCTTC. It codes for CASSEGAGRNYGYTF.

The rearrangement joins TRBV29-1 to TRBJ2-3; 12 positions match TRBD1. This CDR3 comprises 15 residues. With 7 bases clipped from V and 4 bases from J, the junction kept 9 bases outside the gene matches. Germline loops: CDR1 SQVTM, CDR2 ANQGSEA. The CDR3 loop reads CSAEVGQGAPDTQYF. CDR3 nucleotide sequence: TGCAGCGCTGAGGTGGGACAGGGGGCTCCAGATACGCAGTATTTT.

This clonotype came up many times. V gene TRBV12-3 or TRBV12-4 combines with J gene TRBJ1-5; a weak D match, TRBD1 (6 bases). Trimming took off 5 bases at V and 2 bases at J, with 10 bases between the two ends. There are 14 residues in the CDR3. The CDR3 coding sequence is TGTGCCAGCAGTACAGGGAGGGGCAATCAGCCCCAGCATTTT. This codes for CASSTGRGNQPQHF.

This clonotype was counted ten times or more. A read error may account for a junction end that differs from germline. The chain uses TRBV5-6 and TRBJ2-7, with 10 bases fitting TRBD2. This CDR3 has 15 amino acids. Germline V gene data show CDR1 as SGHDT and CDR2 as YYEEEE. The CDR3 DNA reads TGTGCCAGCAGTTTGGTTAGCGGGAGGACCTACGAGCAGTACTTC. Its protein product is CASSLVSGRTYEQYF.

In its sample, this clonotype was seen many times. Here the CDR3 reads CSASGGRREQFF. The CDR3 DNA follows: TGCAGTGCTAGTGGTGGTAGGAGGGAGCAGTTCTTC. The rearrangement joins TRBV20-1 to TRBJ2-1, with a possible D match to TRBD2 (5 bases). The CDR3 sequence is 12 residues long. Trimming took off 3 bases at V and 10 bases at J, with 13 bases between the two ends. Per germline, CDR1 DFQATT and CDR2 SNEGSKA (reference sequence).

This clonotype has a handful of counts. The gene calls are TRBV5-1 and TRBJ2-2; 7 bases map to TRBD1. The trim removed 1 base at V and 3 bases at J, leaving 3 bases unmatched. This CDR3 is 15 amino acids long. The germline gives CDR1 SGHRS, CDR2 YFSETQ. CDR3 nucleotide sequence: TGCGCCAGCAGCTTGTGGGACAGTCACACCGGGGAGCTGTTTTTT. This sequence encodes CASSLWDSHTGELFF.

This clonotype was observed a handful of times. The J gene is TRBJ2-5, the V gene TRBV5-5; 7 bases agree with TRBD1. The J segment lost 1 base and the V segment lost 4 bases, leaving 4 bases of the junction unmatched. Germline CDR1 is SGHKS and CDR2 is YYEKEE (reference sequence). This CDR3 is built from 14 residues. In DNA form, the CDR3 reads TGTGCCAGCAGCACAAACAGGGGCCAAGAGACCCAGTACTTC. Amino acid sequence: CASSTNRGQETQYF.